The 5 T cell receptor beta chains below were found in one sample sequenced in a study of T cell responses to AZD1222 COVID-19 vaccine. The data were produced by immunoSEQ multiplex PCR, yet TCRdb's version contains in-frame clones alone and is incomplete. The table lists around 87,000 clones, approximately 91% of them singletons. The sample was peripheral blood, taken on day 0 of AZD1222 vaccination. These receptors were obtained from an adult in good health.

The chain links TRBV2 to TRBJ2-4, with 10 bases aligning to TRBD1. The CDR3 length is 15 residues. Losses at the gene ends were 6 bases for V and 8 bases for J; bases not matched to a gene: 10. Germline-derived CDR1 and CDR2 are SNHLY and FYNNEI. The CDR3 region is CASSSRTGGIDIQYF. CDR3 DNA sequence: TGTGCCAGCAGCTCACGGACAGGGGGGATAGACATTCAGTACTTC. The full variable domain, completed using reference TRBV2 and TRBJ2-4, is EPEVTQTPSHQVTQMGQEVILRCVPISNHLYFYWYRQILGQKVEFLVSFYNNEISEKSEIFDDQFSVERPDGSNFTLKIRSTKLEDSAMYFCASSSRTGGIDIQYFGAGTRLSVL.

The genes are TRBV5-4 and TRBJ1-4; D is possibly TRBD1 (6 bases). V lost 2 bases to trimming and J lost 2 bases, with 16 bases between them. The CDR3 consists of 17 residues. From germline, CDR1 is SGHNT and CDR2 YYREEE (reference sequence). Here the CDR3 reads CASSLDRPHSTNEKLFF. For the CDR3, the DNA is TGTGCCAGCAGCTTAGACAGGCCCCATTCGACTAATGAAAAACTGTTTTTT.

This chain links TRBV6-2 or TRBV6-3 with TRBJ1-2; 8 positions match TRBD1. V shed 6 bases, J shed 8 bases, and the junction held 11 bases outside the gene matches. CDR1 and CDR2 (germline): MNHEY, SVGEGT. The CDR3 has 14 residues. The DNA for the CDR3 is TGTGCCAGCAGCCAGGTGGCCAGGGGGCAAGGCTACACCTTC. Translating it yields CASSQVARGQGYTF.

This chain uses TRBV5-1 with TRBJ1-2; 10 nucleotides line up with TRBD1. Germline assignment: CDR1 SGHRS and CDR2 YFSETQ. The CDR3 covers 14 residues. Germline trimming cut 3 bases from V and 8 bases from J; bases unmatched to any gene: 7. CDR3 residues: CASSSAGTGEGYTF. The DNA for the CDR3 is TGCGCCAGCAGCTCGGCCGGGACAGGGGAAGGCTACACCTTC.

The CDR3 DNA sequence: TGCGCCAGCAGGAACCTAGGGGTAGCGATCACAGATACGCAGTATTTT. This codes for CASRNLGVAITDTQYF. This chain uses TRBV5-1 with TRBJ2-3; either TRBD1 or TRBD2 may supply D (5 bases each). In germline, CDR1 is SGHRS, CDR2 YFSETQ. Trimming removed 5 bases at V and 2 bases at J, with 18 bases between. There are 16 residues in the CDR3.